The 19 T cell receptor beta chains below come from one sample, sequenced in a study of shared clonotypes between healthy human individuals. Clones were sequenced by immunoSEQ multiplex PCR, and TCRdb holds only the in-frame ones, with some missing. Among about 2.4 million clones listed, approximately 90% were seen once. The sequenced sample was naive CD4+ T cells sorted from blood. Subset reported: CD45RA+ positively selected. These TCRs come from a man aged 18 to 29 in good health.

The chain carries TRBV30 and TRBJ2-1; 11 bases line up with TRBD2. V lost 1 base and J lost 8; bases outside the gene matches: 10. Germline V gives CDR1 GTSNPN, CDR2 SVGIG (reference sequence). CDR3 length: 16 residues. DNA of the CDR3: TGTGCCTGGAGTGGCCCACTAGCGGGGGCTCGCTATGAGCAGTTCTTC. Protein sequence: CAWSGPLAGARYEQFF. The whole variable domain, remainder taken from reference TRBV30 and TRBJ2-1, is SQTIHQWPATLVQPVGSPLSLECTVEGTSNPNLYWYRQAAGRGLQLLFYSVGIGQISSEVPQNLSASRPQDRQFILSSKKLLLSDSGFYLCAWSGPLAGARYEQFFGPGTRLTVL.

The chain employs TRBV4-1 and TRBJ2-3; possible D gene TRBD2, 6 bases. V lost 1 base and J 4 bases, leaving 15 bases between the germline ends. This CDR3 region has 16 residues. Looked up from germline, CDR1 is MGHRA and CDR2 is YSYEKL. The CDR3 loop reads CASSQVGRERADTQYF. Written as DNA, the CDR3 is TGCGCCAGCAGCCAAGTAGGCCGGGAGAGGGCAGATACGCAGTATTTT.

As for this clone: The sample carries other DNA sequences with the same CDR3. The CDR3 sequence: CAISEGPPGTDTQYF. For the CDR3, the DNA is TGTGCCATCAGTGAAGGGCCTCCCGGCACAGATACGCAGTATTTT. This chain links TRBV10-3 with TRBJ2-3; no reliable D call. Germline assignment: CDR1 ENHRY and CDR2 SYGVKD. Trimming cost V 3 bases and J 1 base, with 11 bases left between them. The CDR3 is made up of 15 amino acids.

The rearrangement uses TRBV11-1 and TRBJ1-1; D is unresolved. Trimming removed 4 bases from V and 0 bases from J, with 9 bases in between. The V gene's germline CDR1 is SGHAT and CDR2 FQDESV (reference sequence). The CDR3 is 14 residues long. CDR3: CASSSLFLNTEAFF. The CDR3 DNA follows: TGTGCCAGCAGCTCTCTTTTTCTGAACACTGAAGCTTTCTTT.

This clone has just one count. The CDR3 is CASSFNTVNTGELFF. CDR3 sequence (DNA): TGCGCCAGCAGCTTTAACACCGTGAACACCGGGGAGCTGTTTTTT. The rearrangement joins TRBV5-1 to TRBJ2-2; D is unclear. V was shortened by 2 bases and J by 1 base, with 9 bases between the two germline ends. This CDR3 has 15 amino acids. The germline V gene encodes CDR1 SGHRS and CDR2 YFSETQ.

CDR3 sequence: CASSLDGRVEQYF. The CDR3, as DNA: TGTGCCAGCAGCTTAGATGGTAGGGTCGAGCAGTACTTC. The rearrangement uses TRBV11-2 and TRBJ2-7; D gene unclear. Trimming shortened V by 0 bases and J by 6 bases, and 9 bases separated the two germline ends. CDR1 is SGHAT, CDR2 FQNNGV, per germline. This CDR3 contains 13 residues.

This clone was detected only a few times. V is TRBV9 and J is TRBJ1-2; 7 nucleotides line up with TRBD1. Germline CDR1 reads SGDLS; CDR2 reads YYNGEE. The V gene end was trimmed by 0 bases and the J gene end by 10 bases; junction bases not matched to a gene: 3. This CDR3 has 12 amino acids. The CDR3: CASSVATGAYTF. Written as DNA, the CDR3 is TGTGCCAGCAGCGTAGCTACAGGGGCCTACACCTTC. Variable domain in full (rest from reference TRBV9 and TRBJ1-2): DSGVTQTPKHLITATGQRVTLRCSPRSGDLSVYWYQQSLDQGLQFLIQYYNGEERAKGNILERFSAQQFPDLHSELNLSSLELGDSALYFCASSVATGAYTFGSGTRLTVV.

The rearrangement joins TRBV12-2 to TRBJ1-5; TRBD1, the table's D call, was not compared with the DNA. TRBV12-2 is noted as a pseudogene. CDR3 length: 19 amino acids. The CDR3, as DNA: TGTGCAAGTCGCTTACCCCGGACAGGGGCGAGGTATAGCAATCAGCCCCAGCATTTT. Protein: CASRLPRTGARYSNQPQHF.

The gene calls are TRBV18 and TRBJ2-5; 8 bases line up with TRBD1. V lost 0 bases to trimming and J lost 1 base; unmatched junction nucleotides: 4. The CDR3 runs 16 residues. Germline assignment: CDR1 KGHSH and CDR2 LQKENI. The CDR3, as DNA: TGTGCCAGCTCACCACCCCCAGGGGGCGGCCAAGAGACCCAGTACTTC. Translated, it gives CASSPPPGGGQETQYF.

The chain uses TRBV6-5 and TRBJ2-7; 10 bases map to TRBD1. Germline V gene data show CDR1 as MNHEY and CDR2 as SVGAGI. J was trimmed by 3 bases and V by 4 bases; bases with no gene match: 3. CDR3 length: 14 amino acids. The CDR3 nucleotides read TGTGCCAGCAGTTGGGGACAGGGGTACTACGAGCAGTACTTC. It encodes CASSWGQGYYEQYF.

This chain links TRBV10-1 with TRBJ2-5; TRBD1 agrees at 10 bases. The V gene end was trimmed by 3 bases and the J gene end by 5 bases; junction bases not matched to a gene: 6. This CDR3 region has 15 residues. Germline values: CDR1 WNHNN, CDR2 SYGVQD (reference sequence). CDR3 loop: CASSESGTGVETQYF. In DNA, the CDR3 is TGCGCCAGCAGTGAATCCGGGACAGGGGTCGAGACCCAGTACTTC.

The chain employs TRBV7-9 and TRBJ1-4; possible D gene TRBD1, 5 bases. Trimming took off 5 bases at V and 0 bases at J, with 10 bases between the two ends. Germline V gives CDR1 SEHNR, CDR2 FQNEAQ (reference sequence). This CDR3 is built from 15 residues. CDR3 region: CASSANRPTNEKLFF. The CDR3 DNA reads TGTGCCAGCAGCGCGAACAGGCCAACTAATGAAAAACTGTTTTTT.

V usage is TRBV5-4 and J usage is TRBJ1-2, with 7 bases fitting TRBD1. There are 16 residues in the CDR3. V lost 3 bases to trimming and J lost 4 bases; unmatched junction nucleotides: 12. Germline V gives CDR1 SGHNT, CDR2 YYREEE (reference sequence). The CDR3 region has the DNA TGTGCCAGCAGCTCCCCGACAGGGCTGACCCTCTATGGCTACACCTTC. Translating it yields CASSSPTGLTLYGYTF.

The DNA for the CDR3 is TGTGCCAGCAGCTTAAGACTAGCCTTAGGGGAGACCCAGTACTTC. Protein: CASSLRLALGETQYF. The genes are TRBV7-9 and TRBJ2-5, with 7 bases fitting TRBD2. In germline, CDR1 is SEHNR, CDR2 FQNEAQ (reference sequence). This CDR3 has 15 residues. The J segment lost 5 bases and the V segment lost 2 bases, leaving 8 bases of the junction unmatched.

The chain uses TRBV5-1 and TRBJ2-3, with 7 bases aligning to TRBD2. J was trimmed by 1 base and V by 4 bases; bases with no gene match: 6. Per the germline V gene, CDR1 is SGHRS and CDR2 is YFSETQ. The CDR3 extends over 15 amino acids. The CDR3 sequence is CASSRFAGGTDTQYF. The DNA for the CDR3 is TGCGCCAGCAGCCGGTTCGCGGGAGGCACAGATACGCAGTATTTT.

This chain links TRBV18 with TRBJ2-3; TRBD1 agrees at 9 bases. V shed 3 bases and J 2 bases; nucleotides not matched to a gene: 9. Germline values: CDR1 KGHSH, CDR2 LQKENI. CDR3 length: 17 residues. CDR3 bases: TGTGCCAGCTCACCTCCAGACAGGGGGGTTAACACAGATACGCAGTATTTT. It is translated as CASSPPDRGVNTDTQYF.

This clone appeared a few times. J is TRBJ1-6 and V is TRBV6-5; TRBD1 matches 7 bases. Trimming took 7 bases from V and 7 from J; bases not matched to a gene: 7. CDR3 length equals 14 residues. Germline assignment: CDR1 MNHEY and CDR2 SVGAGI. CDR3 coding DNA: TGTGCCAGCACCTTGGACAGGCAGAATTCACCCCTCCACTTT. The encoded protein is CASTLDRQNSPLHF.

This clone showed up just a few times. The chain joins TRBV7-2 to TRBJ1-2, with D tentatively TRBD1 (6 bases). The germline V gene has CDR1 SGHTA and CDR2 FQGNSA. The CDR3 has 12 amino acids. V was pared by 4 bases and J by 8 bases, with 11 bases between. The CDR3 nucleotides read TGTGCCAGCAGCTACGACAGGCGCGGCTACACCTTC. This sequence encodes CASSYDRRGYTF. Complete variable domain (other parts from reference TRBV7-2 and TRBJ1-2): GAGVSQSPSNKVTEKGKDVELRCDPISGHTALYWYRQSLGQGLEFLIYFQGNSAPDKSGLPSDRFSAERTGGSVSTLTIQRTQQEDSAVYLCASSYDRRGYTFGSGTRLTVV.

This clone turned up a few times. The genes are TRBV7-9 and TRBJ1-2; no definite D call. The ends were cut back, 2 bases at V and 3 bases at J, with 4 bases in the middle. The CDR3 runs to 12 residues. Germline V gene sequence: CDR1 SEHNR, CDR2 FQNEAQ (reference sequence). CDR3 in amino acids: CASSLNHYGYTF. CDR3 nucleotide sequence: TGTGCCAGCAGCTTAAACCACTATGGCTACACCTTC. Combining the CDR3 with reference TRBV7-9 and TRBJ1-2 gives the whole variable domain DTGVSQNPRHKITKRGQNVTFRCDPISEHNRLYWYRQTLGQGPEFLTYFQNEAQLEKSRLLSDRFSAERPKGSFSTLEIQRTEQGDSAMYLCASSLNHYGYTFGSGTRLTVV.